The T cell receptor beta chain under discussion was sequenced for a study of T cell responses to AZD1222 COVID-19 vaccine. Data came from immunoSEQ multiplex PCR; TCRdb stores just in-frame clones and leaves some out. The top ten clones hold approximately 10% of a sample with more than 80,000 clones, approximately 90% of them seen once. The length of the CDR3 is 12 residues. V lost 4 bases and J lost 7, with 11 bases in between. The V call is TRBV5-3, the J call TRBJ1-2; D unclear. TRBV5-3 is noted as an ORF with a role that remains uncertain. Sequenced material: peripheral blood, taken on day 0 of AZD1222 vaccination. This TCR derives from an adult in good health. The CDR3 loop reads CARSITTAGYTF. CDR3 nucleotides: TGTGCCAGAAGCATAACAACAGCTGGCTACACCTTC.